This TCR beta chain was captured in a study of cytomegalovirus exposure and HLA in healthy donors (dated by TCRdb to about 2017). Some background on the complete study: An earlier analysis of fewer than 750 of the donors reported 250 to 350 Gb of sequence data and around 110 million unique TCR beta sequences obtained from some 170 million T cells. To predict cytomegalovirus infection status, the study combined high-throughput TCR immunosequencing, statistical association of individual TCRs with disease status, and machine learning. Roughly 290 gigabases of sequencing data and around 85 million unique TCR sequences made up an early release that covered over 550 HLA-typed donors. A few DR-DQ haplotypes were treated as single units for association and clustering because of strong linkage in the cohort. Among around 400 genotyped donors of the cohort, an average of approximately 220,000 unique TCR beta nucleotide sequences was sequenced per donor, of which roughly 18% were non-productive. The study was designed to test whether signatures of past pathogen exposure could be identified by cataloging public T cell receptors. A later analysis re-analyzed previously published TCR beta repertoires from hundreds of donors and added high-resolution HLA genotyping to study TCR occurrence patterns. The later analysis used no new phenotypic data to find candidate immune exposures, relying instead on TCR beta sequences and their occurrence across donors. Of the approximately 400 genotyped donors, approximately 83% fell in the genetic ancestry cluster associated with self-reported Caucasian donors. In addition to the first cohort of roughly 700 subjects, a separate validation cohort of approximately 120 different subjects was used. Donor age, sex, ethnicity and CMV serostatus were collected together with the repertoire data. Genome-wide SNP genotypes for about 60% of the roughly 670 donors were used in a later genetic analysis, which treated that subset as a discovery cohort. HLA typing included class I and class II loci at four-digit resolution. Using immunosequencing, the study profiled T cell repertoires from fewer than 700 subjects and related those repertoires to cytomegalovirus serostatus. The number of donors typed differed by locus, with roughly 620-630 for A, B, C, DRB1 and DQB1, over 500 for DQA1, 600 to 610 for DPA1, and around 430 for DPB1. To decide whether each TCR beta V gene segment behaved as functional or pseudogenic, an earlier analysis of 587 of the donors relied on high-throughput TCR beta sequencing. Every repertoire in the discovery cohort had been generated on one and the same sequencing platform. The research as a whole found: The classifier was reported to diagnose cytomegalovirus status with high specificity and sensitivity in both the original and validation cohorts. According to a later analysis, most CMV-associated TCR beta chains appeared to be HLA-restricted, and the HLA associations seemed to be driven largely by CMV exposure. A few of the identified cytomegalovirus-associated TCR beta chains were confirmed in vitro to be specific for cytomegalovirus antigens. In this cohort, only TCR beta chains were sequenced, and detectable features were limited by the absence of alpha or paired-chain data. Correlated functional status among segregating V segments might reflect linkage disequilibrium, but an unknown experimental factor could not be ruled out. While some public TCRs were present in many individuals, most TCR sequences turned up only very rarely across donors. In an earlier analysis of more than 500 of the donors, most TCR beta V segments appeared in productive rearrangements about 90% or about 30% of the time, broadly matching IMGT annotations. Immune exposure information for the cohort was limited to CMV serostatus. At a false discovery rate of 0.05, a later analysis linked 15,000 to 20,000 TCR beta sequences to specific HLA alleles. In a later genetic analysis, fewer N-insertions in productive TCRs were reported among donors in an Asian-associated ancestry cluster than the roughly 640-donor mean. The sequencing pipeline was judged likely to have produced a cluster of highly shared sequence variants as a technical artifact. Compared with equally common non-associated chains, HLA-associated TCR beta chains in a later analysis were more clonally expanded and had lower generation probabilities. Roughly uniform sequencing depth across donors was assumed in presence/absence analyses, although this assumption may not hold. It was suggested by the authors that the approach could potentially be generalized to other disease states and immunological phenotypes. Because counts were too low, roughly 17 rarely observed V segments, including chromosome 9 orphons, were left out of the earlier analysis of about 620 of the donors. A further reported finding was that TCR beta sequences accurately predicted the HLA-A and HLA-B alleles for most subjects in the first cohort. A later analysis reported that several top co-occurrence clusters appeared linked to parvovirus B19, influenza, CMV and Epstein-Barr virus. Some IMGT-functional V segments, including TRBV6-2 and TRBV6-3, could not be told apart with the 87-base-pair reads, so those segments were excluded. A later genetic analysis associated a missense DCLRE1C variant with V-gene and J-gene trimming of TCR beta chains, and an independent cohort replicated the association. The study listed approximately 160 TCR beta chains as associated with cytomegalovirus. Assigning TCR associations to individual alleles was difficult when HLA alleles, especially DR and DQ, strongly co-occurred. A later analysis found that TCR association rates varied across HLA loci, with DRB1 alleles showing the most associated TCRs and HLA-C alleles the fewest. Because HLA typing was missing for some donors at each locus, association tests included only the typed subset.

To note about this clone: Its target antigen remains unknown. The junction differs from germline at one of its ends, possibly a read error.

Counted from cysteine to phenylalanine, this CDR3 has 16 amino acids. The CDR3 DNA has 48 bases and is translated from base 1. CDR1 is given as SEHNR and CDR2 as FQNEAQ, both from the germline V gene (reference sequence). In total, approximately 690 healthy bone marrow donors made up the cohort. At the time of sampling, every cohort member was nominally healthy, though immune exposures that went unrecorded were likely present. The donor tested CMV seronegative and was one of the 352 seronegative cohort members. Every donor gave a peripheral blood sample, and the peripheral blood mononuclear cells from that sample were used for TCR beta sequencing. Genomic DNA extraction from the blood cell samples was performed with the Qiagen DNeasy Blood Extraction Kit. The method behind the library was the immunoSEQ multiplex PCR assay. For the multiplex PCR, a mixture combining 60 forward primers for TCR Vbeta segments and 13 reverse primers for TCR Jbeta segments was used. A multiplex PCR assay on genomic DNA amplified the CDR3 region of rearranged TCR beta genes. On the Illumina HiSeq System, the amplified TCR beta libraries were sequenced as 87-base-pair reads. The paper's processing steps were these. In a later analysis, 77 million or so unique TCR beta chains were counted across the roughly 700 repertoires, and roughly 10 million of these chains were shared by at least two donors. To remove PCR and sequencing errors, raw reads were error-corrected and collapsed into unique sequences using a nearest-neighbor algorithm that merged closely related sequences. Alignment of CDR3 sequences to IMGT reference sequences was used to assign V, D and J gene segments. For a sequence to be retained, a match of at least six nucleotides to both a V gene segment and a J gene segment was required. Rearrangements were classified as productive when the CDR3 lacked stop codons and remained in frame with V and J, and all other rearrangements were classified as non-productive. CDR3 was defined according to IMGT convention as the region running from the second conserved V-encoded cysteine to the conserved J-encoded phenylalanine. Sequences without an unambiguous match to a single V gene segment were excluded from the earlier analysis of about 600 of the donors. In an earlier analysis of about 590 of the donors, a V segment was called functional when productive rearrangements were above 56.7%, and segregating when the standard deviation between donors exceeded 5%. A statistical classification framework was developed to diagnose cytomegalovirus status using the catalog of TCR beta chain sequences. In a later analysis, TCR nucleotide sequences were compared against IMGT/GENE-DB human TR gene sequences so that V and J genes could be assigned. In a later analysis, CDR3 sequences and most-parsimonious VDJ recombination scenarios were assigned using the TCRdist pipeline. A later analysis defined each TCR beta chain by its CDR3 amino acid sequence plus V-gene family, and excluded reads lacking a unique V-gene family. As a way to deal with suspected cross-contamination and a sequencing artifact, a later analysis dropped more than 500 nucleotide sequences that were highly shared and had low generation probability. A later analysis calculated a clonal expansion index for each public chain from normalized within-repertoire ranks of inferred template counts. In a later analysis, generation probabilities were computed with a VDJ recombination model fitted to out-of-frame rearrangements, and the resulting probabilities were checked against IGoR. Hypergeometric tests were used in a later analysis to score TCR-TCR, TCR-HLA and TCR-CMV co-occurrence, with a repertoire-size bias correction applied to the TCR pairs. False discovery rates were estimated in a later analysis by permuting HLA or CMV assignments 20 times. In a later analysis, co-occurring TCRs were grouped with DBSCAN, and TCRdist sequence similarity was added when clustering was performed within HLA-allele-positive subsets. For co-occurrence clustering, repertoires with fewer than 30,000 or more than 120,000 public chains were excluded, along with roughly 5 repertoires with anomalous nucleotide sharing. TCRdb limited this immuneACCESS table to in-frame rearrangements with V and J called. A share of clones is missing; checked studies link under half to unresolved V genes, and the rest is unexplained. The V and J calls and clone size were taken over from that table, and D and trimming were inferred from the DNA. The sample table holds about 120,000 clones, of which approximately 70% were seen once. Over 1.5% of the sample is taken by the ten largest.

Sequencing was carried out using PBMCs. This clonotype was sampled from a man aged 18 to 30 in good health and CMV-seronegative. The rearrangement joined TRBV7-9 to TRBJ2-3; the D gene is perhaps TRBD2, on 5 matching bases. This receptor carries the CDR3 CSSSIDEGVRSDTQYF. The nucleotide sequence is TGTTCCAGCTCGATAGACGAGGGAGTGAGGTCAGATACGCAGTATTTT.